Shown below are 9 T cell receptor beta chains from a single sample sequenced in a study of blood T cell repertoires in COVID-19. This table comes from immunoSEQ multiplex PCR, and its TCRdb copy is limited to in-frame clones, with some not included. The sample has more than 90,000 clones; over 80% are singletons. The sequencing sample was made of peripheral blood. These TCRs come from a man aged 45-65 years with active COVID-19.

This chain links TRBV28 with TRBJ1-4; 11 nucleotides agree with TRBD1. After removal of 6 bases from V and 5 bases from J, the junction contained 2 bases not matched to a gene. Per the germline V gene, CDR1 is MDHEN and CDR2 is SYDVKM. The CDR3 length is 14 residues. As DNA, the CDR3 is TGTGCCAGCAGAAGGACAGGGGGCAATGAAAAACTGTTTTTT. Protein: CASRRTGGNEKLFF. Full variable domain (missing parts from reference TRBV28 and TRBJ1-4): DVKVTQSSRYLVKRTGEKVFLECVQDMDHENMFWYRQDPGLGLRLIYFSYDVKMKEKGDIPEGYSVSREKKERFSLILESASTNQTSMYLCASRRTGGNEKLFFGSGTQLSVL.

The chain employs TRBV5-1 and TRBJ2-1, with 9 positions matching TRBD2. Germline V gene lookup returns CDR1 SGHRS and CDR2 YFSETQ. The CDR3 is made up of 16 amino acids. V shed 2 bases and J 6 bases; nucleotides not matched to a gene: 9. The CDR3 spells CASSFRTSGPTNEQFF. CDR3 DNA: TGCGCCAGCAGCTTCCGAACTAGCGGGCCAACCAATGAGCAGTTCTTC.

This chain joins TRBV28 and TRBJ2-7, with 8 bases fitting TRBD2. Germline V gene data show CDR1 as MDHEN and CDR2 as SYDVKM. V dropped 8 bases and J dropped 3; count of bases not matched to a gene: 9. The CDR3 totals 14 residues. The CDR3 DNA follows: TGTGCCAGCTTCGCGGGAGGATCCCTCTACGAGCAGTACTTC. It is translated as CASFAGGSLYEQYF.

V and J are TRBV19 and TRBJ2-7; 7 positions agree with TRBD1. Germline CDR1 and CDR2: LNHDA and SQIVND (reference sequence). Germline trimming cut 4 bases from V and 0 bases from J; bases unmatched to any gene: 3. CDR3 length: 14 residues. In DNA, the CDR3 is TGTGCCAGTAGTACCCGGGACAGCTCCTACGAGCAGTACTTC. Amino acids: CASSTRDSSYEQYF.

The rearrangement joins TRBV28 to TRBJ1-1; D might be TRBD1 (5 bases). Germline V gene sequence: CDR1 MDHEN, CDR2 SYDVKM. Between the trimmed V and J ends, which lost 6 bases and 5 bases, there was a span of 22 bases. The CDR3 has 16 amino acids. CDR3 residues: CASSRRDGIGGTEAFF. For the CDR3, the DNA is TGTGCCAGCAGCCGCCGGGACGGAATCGGGGGGACTGAAGCTTTCTTT.

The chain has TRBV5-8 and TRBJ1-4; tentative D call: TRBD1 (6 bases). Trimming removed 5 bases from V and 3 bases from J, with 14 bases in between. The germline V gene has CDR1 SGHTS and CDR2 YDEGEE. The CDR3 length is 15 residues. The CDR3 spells CASRYGGAANEKLFF. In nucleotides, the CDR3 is TGTGCCAGCAGATACGGGGGGGCTGCTAATGAAAAACTGTTTTTT.

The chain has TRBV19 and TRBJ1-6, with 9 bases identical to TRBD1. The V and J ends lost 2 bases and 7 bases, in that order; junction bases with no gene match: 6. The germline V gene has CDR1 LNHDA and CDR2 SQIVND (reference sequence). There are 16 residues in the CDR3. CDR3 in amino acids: CASSIKLTGGNSPLHF. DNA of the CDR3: TGTGCCAGTAGTATAAAATTGACAGGGGGAAATTCACCCCTCCACTTT.

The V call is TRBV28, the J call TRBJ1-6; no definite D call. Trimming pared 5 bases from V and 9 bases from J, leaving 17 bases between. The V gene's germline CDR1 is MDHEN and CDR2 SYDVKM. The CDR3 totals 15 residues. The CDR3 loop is CASSTELGEGSPLHF. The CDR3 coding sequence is TGTGCCAGCAGTACCGAGCTCGGGGAGGGTTCACCCCTCCACTTT.

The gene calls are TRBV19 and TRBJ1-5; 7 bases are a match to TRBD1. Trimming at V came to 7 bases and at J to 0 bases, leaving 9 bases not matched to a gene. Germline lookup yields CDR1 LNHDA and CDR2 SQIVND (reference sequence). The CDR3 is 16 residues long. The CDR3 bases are TGTGCCAGTAAACCTCCGGGACAGACTAGCAATCAGCCCCAGCATTTT. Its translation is CASKPPGQTSNQPQHF. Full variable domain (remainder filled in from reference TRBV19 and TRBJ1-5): DGGITQSPKYLFRKEGQNVTLSCEQNLNHDAMYWYRQDPGQGLRLIYYSQIVNDFQKGDIAEGYSVSREKKESFPLTVTSAQKNPTAFYLCASKPPGQTSNQPQHFGDGTRLSIL.